This T cell receptor beta chain is drawn from a study of cytomegalovirus exposure and HLA in healthy donors. Study outcomes and limitations: Accurate predictions that matched the HLA-A and HLA-B alleles of most subjects were reportedly made from TCR beta sequences. Rarity held for most TCR sequences, but there were some public TCRs that occurred in many donors.

PCR used 60 Vbeta primers and 13 Jbeta primers. Clones were read by immunoSEQ multiplex PCR, and TCRdb kept only the in-frame ones, dropping some. The sample records about 190,000 clones, just under 75% being singletons. This clone was seen more than once but under ten times. Antigen: not known. Though nominally healthy at sampling, donors likely had unrecorded immune exposures. The sample was PBMCs. The TCR was taken from a woman aged 25 to 45 in good health and CMV-seropositive.

The CDR3 DNA sequence: TGTGCCAGCAGCGTAGAAGGTAGCGGGTACAATGAGCAGTTCTTC. The encoded protein is CASSVEGSGYNEQFF. The genes are TRBV9 and TRBJ2-1; the match to TRBD2 covers 7 bases. J lost 4 bases, V lost 0 bases, and 4 bases had no gene match. This CDR3 is 15 amino acids long. The germline gives CDR1 SGDLS, CDR2 YYNGEE. The whole variable domain, remainder taken from reference TRBV9 and TRBJ2-1, is DSGVTQTPKHLITATGQRVTLRCSPRSGDLSVYWYQQSLDQGLQFLIQYYNGEERAKGNILERFSAQQFPDLHSELNLSSLELGDSALYFCASSVEGSGYNEQFFGPGTRLTVL.